The TCR beta chain described here comes from a study of T cells in Graves' hyperthyroidism and ophthalmopathy. Patients aged 18 to 65 had newly diagnosed hyperthyroidism of under 2 months' duration. The CDR3 regions of TCR beta were amplified from RNA transcripts. The primer set for the first-round RT-PCR of the TCR CDR3 was HTBI. TCRdb itself ran the multiplex PCR reads through MiXCR, one entry per CDR3 protein. The sample holds hundreds of thousands of distinct CDR3 sequences, around 39% seen once. The TCR originated in a man in his late teens or twenties with Graves' hyperthyroidism. The sequencing input was blood.

The CDR3 protein is CASSWGLGPGNTIYF. CDR3 bases: TGTGCCAGCAGCTGGGGCTTGGGGCCTGGAAACACCATATATTTT. This sequence joins TRBV5-6 and TRBJ1-3; D is perhaps TRBD1 (5 bases). The V end lost 3 bases, the J end lost 2 bases, and 12 bases lay between the germline ends. This CDR3 is built from 15 residues. Germline V gene data show CDR1 as SGHDT and CDR2 as YYEEEE. Full variable domain (rest looked up from reference TRBV5-6 and TRBJ1-3): DAGVTQSPTHLIKTRGQQVTLRCSPKSGHDTVSWYQQALGQGPQFIFQYYEEEERQRGNFPDRFSGHQFPNYSSELNVNALLLGDSALYLCASSWGLGPGNTIYFGEGSWLTVV.